The count of the clone carrying this T cell receptor (beta chain) is one. This sample stems from a study of T cells in localized non-small cell lung cancer. The CDR3 length is 15 residues. Germline CDR1 and CDR2: MNHEY and SMNVEV (reference sequence). The junction had 10 bases not matched to a gene; V was cut back by 5 bases and J by 8 bases. Sequenced by immunoSEQ multiplex PCR; TCRdb stores in-frame clones only, minus some. The data contain some 37,000 clones, roughly 88% of them seen just once; the ten biggest clones take up about 2.5%. The TCR sequence derives from a woman aged 40 to 75 with stage I lung adenocarcinoma. V gene TRBV27 combines with J gene TRBJ2-1, with 9 bases fitting TRBD2. The sequencing here drew on peripheral blood, taken before any cancer treatment. This CDR3 is CASSPRLAAKDEQFF. DNA of the CDR3: TGTGCCAGCAGTCCCCGACTAGCGGCCAAGGATGAGCAGTTCTTC.